The present T cell receptor beta chain was sequenced within a study of blood T cells in healthy people across ages. Primed by a sample-barcoded 5' primer and a J-beta primer mix, a second PCR proceeded for 7 to 11 cycles. Every sample returned 2.5 million or more CDR3-containing paired-end reads. Each CDR3 protein gets one entry after TCRdb re-called the 5' RACE reads with MiXCR. The data hold 700,000 or so distinct CDR3 sequences, with 40% to 50% observed a single time. Only a few counts were recorded for this clonotype. J gave up 4 bases and V 2 bases, and 2 bases lay outside the gene matches. CDR1 and CDR2 (germline): SEHNR, FQNEAQ (reference sequence). CDR3 size: 15 residues.

The sequence was collected from a man older than 75 in good health. The genes are TRBV7-9 and TRBJ2-1; 10 positions agree with TRBD2. Sequences were obtained from blood. The CDR3 sequence: CASSLKTSGYNEQFF. DNA of the CDR3: TGTGCCAGCAGCTTAAAGACTAGCGGGTACAATGAGCAGTTCTTC.